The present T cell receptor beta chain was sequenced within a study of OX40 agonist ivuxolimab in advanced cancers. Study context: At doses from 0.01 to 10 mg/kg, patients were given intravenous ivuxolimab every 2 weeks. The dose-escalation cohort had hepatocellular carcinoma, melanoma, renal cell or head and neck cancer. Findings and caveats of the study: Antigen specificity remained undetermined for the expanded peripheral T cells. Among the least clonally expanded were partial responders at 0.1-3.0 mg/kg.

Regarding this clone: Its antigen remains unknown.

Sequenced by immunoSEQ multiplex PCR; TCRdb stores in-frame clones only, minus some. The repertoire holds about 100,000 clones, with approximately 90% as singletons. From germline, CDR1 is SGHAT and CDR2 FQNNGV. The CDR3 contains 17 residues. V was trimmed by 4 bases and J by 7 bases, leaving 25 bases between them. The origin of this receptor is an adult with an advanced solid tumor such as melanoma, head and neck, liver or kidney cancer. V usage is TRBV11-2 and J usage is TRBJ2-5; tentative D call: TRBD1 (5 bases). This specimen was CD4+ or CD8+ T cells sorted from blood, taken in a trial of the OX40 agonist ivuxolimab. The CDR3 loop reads CASSSLDPRVRGLTQYF. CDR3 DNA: TGTGCCAGCAGCTCCCTCGATCCCAGGGTCCGAGGTTTGACCCAGTACTTC.